One sample yielded the 28 T cell receptor beta chains listed below, sequenced in a study of multiple sclerosis patients with progressive multifocal leukoencephalopathy. TCRdb's table, derived via immunoSEQ multiplex PCR, lists solely in-frame clones and lacks some. The data show tens of thousands of clones, roughly nine tenths seen once. Time point reported: about six months of natalizumab therapy. The sample consisted of PBMCs, taken from a patient treated with natalizumab. Receptor source: a human donor with multiple sclerosis.

The table lists this clone with a count of one. The chain joins TRBV14 to TRBJ1-2; D uncertain. The V gene lost 0 bases and the J gene lost 8 bases, with 13 bases spanning the gap. This CDR3 has 14 amino acids. CDR1 SGHDN and CDR2 FVKESK come from the germline V gene. CDR3 residues: CASSQDPLRWGYTF. Here the CDR3 DNA reads TGTGCCAGCAGCCAAGACCCGTTACGATGGGGCTACACCTTC.

The chain uses TRBV7-9 and TRBJ2-7; 7 positions match TRBD1. In germline, CDR1 is SEHNR, CDR2 FQNEAQ (reference sequence). Trimming removed 5 bases from V and 3 bases from J; junction bases left unmatched: 16. This CDR3 comprises 17 residues. The CDR3 bases are TGTGCCAGCAGCCGTAACCCCTTAGGGGGCCCCATCTACGAGCAGTACTTC. Translation: CASSRNPLGGPIYEQYF.

This chain connects TRBV18 to TRBJ2-6; TRBD1 aligns across 8 bases. Germline V lookup: CDR1 KGHSH, CDR2 LQKENI. The ends lost 4 bases at V and 0 bases at J; junction bases unmatched: 2. The CDR3 runs 16 residues. This CDR3 is CASSRTGSSGANVLTF. The CDR3 coding sequence is TGTGCCAGCTCACGGACAGGGAGCTCTGGGGCCAACGTCCTGACTTTC.

The chain has TRBV6-4 and TRBJ1-1; D unresolved. CDR1 and CDR2 (germline): MRHNA, SNTAGT. The V end was cut by 6 bases, the J end by 2 bases, with 13 bases between. The CDR3 covers 14 residues. The CDR3 here is CASSRSPGNTEAFF. The CDR3 nucleotides read TGTGCCAGCAGCCGGTCTCCGGGAAACACTGAAGCTTTCTTT.

This clone was observed a handful of times. The chain couples TRBV15 to TRBJ2-7; unclear D gene. Germline V gives CDR1 LNHNV, CDR2 YYDKDF (reference sequence). Trimming cost V 4 bases and J 0 bases, with 13 bases left between them. The CDR3 is 15 residues long. The CDR3 is CATSIGQERSYEQYF. CDR3 DNA: TGTGCCACCAGCATAGGTCAGGAGCGCTCCTACGAGCAGTACTTC.

In its sample, this clone was seen a few times. V usage is TRBV5-6 and J usage is TRBJ1-1; 7 bases agree with TRBD1. The CDR3 is made up of 15 amino acids. V gave up 5 bases and J gave up 5 bases; unmatched junction bases: 12. Germline assignment: CDR1 SGHDT and CDR2 YYEEEE. CDR3 sequence reads: CASSFHRGVWTEAFF. The CDR3 bases are TGTGCCAGCAGTTTTCACAGGGGCGTGTGGACTGAAGCTTTCTTT.

About this clone itself: Other nucleotide sequences from this sample produce the same CDR3. The chain joins TRBV18 to TRBJ2-2; the D is unclear. CDR3 length: 16 residues. Germline lookup yields CDR1 KGHSH and CDR2 LQKENI. V gave up 2 bases and J gave up 4 bases, with 14 bases separating them. The chain's CDR3 is CASSPGSRRLTGELFF. CDR3 in DNA: TGTGCCAGCTCACCAGGTTCAAGAAGGCTCACCGGGGAGCTGTTTTTT.

The chain is built from TRBV9 and TRBJ2-3, with D possibly matching TRBD2 (7 bases). The CDR3 extends over 17 amino acids. Germline loops: CDR1 SGDLS, CDR2 YYNGEE. V lost 4 bases and J lost 1, with 19 bases in between. In DNA, the CDR3 is TGTGCCAGCAGCCGCTCCGAGGGGGGAGGGGGCACAGATACGCAGTATTTT. This sequence encodes CASSRSEGGGGTDTQYF.

The chain uses TRBV15 and TRBJ1-2; D is unresolved. CDR1 and CDR2 (germline): LNHNV, YYDKDF (reference sequence). The length of the CDR3 is 15 residues. Trimming removed 4 bases from V and 0 bases from J, with 12 bases in between. The CDR3 sequence: CATSTRRETNYGYTF. The CDR3 bases are TGTGCCACCAGCACAAGACGGGAAACTAACTATGGCTACACCTTC.

This chain uses TRBV7-2 with TRBJ1-5; D not resolved. Germline values: CDR1 SGHTA, CDR2 FQGNSA. Trimming shortened V by 3 bases and J by 0 bases, and 3 bases separated the two germline ends. The CDR3 extends over 13 amino acids. The CDR3 DNA follows: TGTGCCAGCAGCTTCTATAGCAATCAGCCCCAGCATTTT. Translated: CASSFYSNQPQHF.

The V gene is TRBV18, the J gene TRBJ1-2; D remains ambiguous. This CDR3 is built from 13 residues. The V gene lost 0 bases and the J gene lost 3 bases, with 5 bases spanning the gap. Germline V gives CDR1 KGHSH, CDR2 LQKENI. CDR3 amino acids: CASSPPNDYGYTF. In DNA form, the CDR3 reads TGTGCCAGCTCACCACCGAACGACTATGGCTACACCTTC.

The chain couples TRBV19 to TRBJ2-3; the match to TRBD1 covers 8 bases. The germline gives CDR1 LNHDA, CDR2 SQIVND (reference sequence). The CDR3 is 16 amino acids. J was trimmed by 3 bases and V by 6 bases; bases with no gene match: 11. The CDR3, as DNA: TGTGCCAGTAGACGAGAGGGGACAGGCGGAACAGATACGCAGTATTTT. This encodes CASRREGTGGTDTQYF.

V is TRBV5-8 and J is TRBJ1-5; no definite D call. The ends were cut back, 4 bases at V and 5 bases at J, with 10 bases in the middle. The CDR3 covers 13 residues. CDR1 SGHTS and CDR2 YDEGEE come from the germline V gene. The CDR3 coding sequence is TGTGCCAGCAGCAAGGTAGTGGATCAGCCCCAGCATTTT. Encoded protein: CASSKVVDQPQHF.

V usage is TRBV19 and J usage is TRBJ2-2; D unresolved. The CDR3 extends over 15 amino acids. The germline gives CDR1 LNHDA, CDR2 SQIVND (reference sequence). The V gene lost 3 bases and the J gene lost 2 bases, with 10 bases spanning the gap. The CDR3 loop reads CASSMWQPNTGELFF. DNA of the CDR3: TGTGCCAGTAGTATGTGGCAGCCCAACACCGGGGAGCTGTTTTTT.

This clone showed up just a few times. This chain connects TRBV5-8 to TRBJ2-2, with D perhaps TRBD1 or TRBD2 (6 bases each). The CDR3 totals 14 residues. V was clipped by 3 bases and J by 6 bases, with 12 bases between them. CDR1 is SGHTS and CDR2 is YDEGEE in the germline V gene. CDR3 in DNA: TGTGCCAGCAGCTGGGGGGCAAGTCCCGGGGAGCTGTTTTTT. Encoded protein: CASSWGASPGELFF.

In nucleotides, the CDR3 is TGCGCCAGCAGCGTGGCAAGCGGAGCGAACACCGGGGAGCTGTTTTTT. Its translation is CASSVASGANTGELFF. V gene TRBV5-1 combines with J gene TRBJ2-2, with D perhaps TRBD2 (5 bases). There are 16 residues in the CDR3. Germline CDR1 SGHRS, CDR2 YFSETQ. Trimming pared 4 bases from V and 0 bases from J, leaving 13 bases between.

This clone was observed once. The V call is TRBV7-2, the J call TRBJ1-5; unclear D gene. Between the trimmed V and J ends, which lost 0 bases and 6 bases, there was a span of 12 bases. This CDR3 has 15 residues. The V gene's germline CDR1 is SGHTA and CDR2 FQGNSA. This CDR3 is CASSLAQGGFQPQHF. The CDR3 region has the DNA TGTGCCAGCAGCTTAGCGCAAGGAGGGTTTCAGCCCCAGCATTTT.

This clone was seen just once. The chain is built from TRBV5-4 and TRBJ2-2, with a weak D call TRBD1 (5 bases). This CDR3 is built from 15 residues. The germline V gene encodes CDR1 SGHNT and CDR2 YYREEE (reference sequence). The germline V and J ends were trimmed by 3 bases and 5 bases, with 14 bases remaining between them. The DNA of the CDR3 is TGTGCCAGCAGCTCCCCAAAGGGGCAAACCGGGGAGCTGTTTTTT. It codes for CASSSPKGQTGELFF.

The chain links TRBV9 to TRBJ2-1; 9 bases are shared with TRBD2. Germline V gene sequence: CDR1 SGDLS, CDR2 YYNGEE. This CDR3 is 17 amino acids long. Losses at the gene ends were 0 bases for V and 3 bases for J; bases not matched to a gene: 7. CDR3 amino acids: CASSVDPPSGVYNEQFF. Here the CDR3 DNA reads TGTGCCAGCAGCGTAGATCCCCCTAGCGGGGTCTACAATGAGCAGTTCTTC.

The chain combines TRBV30 with TRBJ1-5, with D possibly TRBD1 on 6 matching bases. Trimming left V 3 bases short and J 11 bases short, with 14 bases between. Germline V gene sequence: CDR1 GTSNPN, CDR2 SVGIG (reference sequence). This CDR3 is 12 amino acids long. The CDR3 here is CAWRGAGGAQHF. CDR3 in DNA: TGTGCCTGGAGGGGGGCGGGTGGAGCCCAGCATTTT.

This clone was observed a single time. The rearrangement uses TRBV7-2 and TRBJ1-5, with a weak D call TRBD1 (5 bases). V lost 0 bases, J lost 3 bases, and 9 bases lay in between. Germline V lookup: CDR1 SGHTA, CDR2 FQGNSA. The CDR3 totals 15 residues. The CDR3 region is CASSLARQFNQPQHF. The CDR3 DNA follows: TGTGCCAGCAGCTTAGCGCGACAGTTCAATCAGCCCCAGCATTTT.

The CDR3 protein is CASSPTSGSLDTQYF. CDR3 coding DNA: TGTGCCAGCTCACCGACTAGCGGGTCTTTAGATACGCAGTATTTT. The V call is TRBV18, the J call TRBJ2-3; 10 nucleotides agree with TRBD2. The V and J ends lost 3 bases and 5 bases, in that order; junction bases with no gene match: 5. Germline lookup yields CDR1 KGHSH and CDR2 LQKENI. This CDR3 contains 15 residues.

Only one count was recorded for this clone. At the DNA level, this CDR3 is encoded by other sequences in the same sample as well. This chain links TRBV7-2 with TRBJ1-2; D is unresolved. V was pared by 5 bases and J by 0 bases, with 10 bases between. The length of the CDR3 is 14 residues. Germline CDR1 reads SGHTA; CDR2 reads FQGNSA. The CDR3 here is CASSLSRSNYGYTF. The CDR3 nucleotides are TGTGCCAGCAGCCTATCTCGTTCTAACTATGGCTACACCTTC.

The chain combines TRBV28 with TRBJ1-4; D gene uncertain. The CDR3 is 13 residues long. CDR1 is MDHEN, CDR2 SYDVKM, per germline. V gave up 7 bases and J gave up 5 bases, with 11 bases separating them. The CDR3 nucleotides read TGTGCCAGCAACCCCGTCAGGAATGAAAAACTGTTTTTT. Translating it yields CASNPVRNEKLFF.

This clone was seen only once. The chain couples TRBV10-3 to TRBJ1-4; D ambiguous. The CDR3 loop spans 17 amino acids. Trimming removed 0 bases at V and 1 base at J, with 12 bases between. Germline V lookup: CDR1 ENHRY, CDR2 SYGVKD. The CDR3 bases are TGTGCCATCAGTGAGTCGATCCAGGCAAGAACTAATGAAAAACTGTTTTTT. It codes for CAISESIQARTNEKLFF.

The V call is TRBV5-8, the J call TRBJ1-5; D perhaps matches TRBD1 (5 bases). Looked up from germline, CDR1 is SGHTS and CDR2 is YDEGEE. The CDR3 is 14 residues long. Trimming pared 0 bases from V and 4 bases from J, leaving 8 bases between. The CDR3: CASSLGGRNQPQHF. As DNA, the CDR3 is TGTGCCAGCAGCTTGGGGGGGAGGAATCAGCCCCAGCATTTT.

This clone has just a few counts. The chain joins TRBV6-1 to TRBJ1-5, with a tentative D call TRBD1 (6 bases). Looked up from germline, CDR1 is MNHNS and CDR2 is SASEGT. The CDR3 contains 14 residues. V was trimmed by 6 bases and J by 2 bases, leaving 11 bases between them. The CDR3 DNA follows: TGTGCCAGCAGCCAGAGGGGGGGCAATCAGCCCCAGCATTTT. Translating gives CASSQRGGNQPQHF.

V usage is TRBV19 and J usage is TRBJ2-7; 11 nucleotides match TRBD1. CDR1 LNHDA and CDR2 SQIVND come from the germline V gene (reference sequence). The CDR3 length is 14 residues. The trim removed 6 bases at V and 4 bases at J, leaving 5 bases unmatched. CDR3 loop: CASRPGTGGYEQYF. The DNA of the CDR3 is TGTGCCAGTAGACCCGGGACAGGGGGATACGAGCAGTACTTC.